This TCR beta chain was obtained from a study of brain metastases from non-small cell lung cancer. Germline-derived CDR1 and CDR2 are SGHRS and YFSETQ. The CDR3 length is 17 residues. Remarks on this clone: At one end, the junction sequence differs from germline, possibly due to a read error. This same CDR3 is encoded by further DNA sequences in the sample.

The protocol was immunoSEQ multiplex PCR, while the TCRdb copy is restricted to in-frame clones and leaves out a portion. Seen here are thousands of clones, more than 75% observed once, and the top ten hold 16%. The sequence was obtained from a donor aged 40 or older with non-small cell lung cancer. This chain uses TRBV5-1 with TRBJ1-2, with 8 positions matching TRBD1. The sequenced sample consisted of tumor-adjacent normal tissue. Here the CDR3 reads CASSPGRPGGEDYGYTF. The CDR3 DNA sequence: TGCGCCAGCAGCCCGGGGAGGCCAGGGGGCGAGGACTATGGCTACACTTTC.